The T cell receptor beta chain under discussion was sequenced for a study of blood T cell repertoires in COVID-19 (dated by TCRdb to 2018 to 2020). For the study in its entirety: Samples from collaborators originated in the United States, Italy and Spain and spanned both the acute and convalescent phases of COVID-19. The material from the prospective study consisted of cDNA or gDNA derived from T cells, B-cell-depleted T cells, or PBMCs. Subjects who had been exposed to COVID-19, were actively infected with it, or had recovered from it provided the deeply sampled blood TCRbeta repertoires that made up the dataset. The repertoires were made available in a free public database intended to serve as a resource for research on the immune response to SARS-CoV-2. Samples came from the ongoing ImmuneRACE study (first 160 participants) plus 1,254 subjects from 6 global collaborators. Sample metadata almost always included a de-identified subject ID, COVID-19 status, age in years and sex. HLA class I and class II types, where available, came from metadata supplied by the sample provider rather than from assay-based typing.

Note on this clone: Its target antigen remains unknown. Base qualities are not provided; no much larger clone lies one nucleotide away.

TCRbeta CDR3 regions were amplified from genomic DNA by means of the immunoSEQ Assay, a bias-controlled multiplex PCR. In the source study's methods: The number of nucleated cells in each sample was estimated from the amplification of reference gene primers within the assay. Sequence reads were collapsed and filtered to measure the absolute abundance of every unique TCRbeta CDR3 rearrangement. For each sample, productive Simpson clonality was calculated by taking the square root of Simpson's diversity index across productive rearrangements. Here the immuneACCESS table is served through TCRdb, limited to in-frame sequences with V and J called. Missing clones are a known gap in these copies; in checked studies unresolved V genes cover under half, and the rest lacks a known reason. The V and J calls and clone size were taken over from that table, and D and trimming were inferred from the DNA. This sample comprises approximately 190,000 clones, roughly 90% of them detected only once. The ten most abundant clones make up 6.2% of the sample.

The research as a whole found: How much clinical and demographic metadata was included differed by source and by participant, and the metadata was provided uncurated.

Another Seattle source contributed samples from volunteer blood donors who had recovered from COVID-19. The collaborating institutions used their own protocols to collect whole blood in K2EDTA tubes. Collaborator samples were shipped for TCRbeta analysis as frozen whole blood, isolated PBMCs, or DNA extracted from either sample type. The V end loses 7 bases and the J end loses 1 base, and a stretch of 13 bases separates them. Via the germline V gene, CDR1 is SQVTM and CDR2 ANQGSEA. From the cysteine up to the phenylalanine, the CDR3 has a length of 13 residues. Left in the record is the CDR3 DNA by itself, 39 bases read in frame from the first base.

The sequenced sample consisted of peripheral blood. The chain was built from TRBV29-1 and TRBJ1-1; matching of 5 bases hints at TRBD1 as the D gene. The sequence came from a woman in her thirties or forties who had recovered from COVID-19. The DNA sequence reads TGCAGCGCCCGCAGGGATCCGAACACTGAAGCTTTCTTT. Its protein product is CSARRDPNTEAFF.